The 18 T cell receptor beta chains given below trace back to one sample, sequenced in a study of T cell responses to AZD1222 COVID-19 vaccine. The assay was immunoSEQ multiplex PCR, and TCRdb's table has in-frame clones only and misses some. Seen here are around 80,000 clones, 90% observed once, and the top ten hold about 5.2%. Source: peripheral blood, taken on day 0 of AZD1222 vaccination. All receptors derive from an adult in good health.

The rearrangement joins TRBV4-3 to TRBJ2-3; 7 bases are a match to TRBD1. The CDR3 totals 18 residues. CDR1 LGHNA and CDR2 YSLEER come from the germline V gene. J was trimmed by 0 bases and V by 3 bases; bases with no gene match: 12. The CDR3 loop reads CASSQLTTGALSTDTQYF. The CDR3 DNA sequence: TGCGCCAGCAGCCAGCTCACAACAGGGGCCCTGAGCACAGATACGCAGTATTTT.

This clone turned up a few times. This chain connects TRBV5-1 to TRBJ2-7; TRBD2 agrees at 8 bases. Per the germline V gene, CDR1 is SGHRS and CDR2 is YFSETQ. The CDR3 has 15 amino acids. Losses at the gene ends were 7 bases for V and 6 bases for J; bases not matched to a gene: 15. CDR3 sequence: CASSNAKGLGAEQYF. The CDR3 bases are TGCGCCAGCTCTAACGCTAAGGGACTAGGAGCCGAGCAGTACTTC.

The rearrangement links TRBV5-1 to TRBJ2-3, with D tentatively TRBD1 (5 bases). CDR1 and CDR2 from the germline V gene are SGHRS and YFSETQ. The ends were cut back, 1 base at V and 6 bases at J, with 15 bases in the middle. This CDR3 spans 15 amino acids. This CDR3 reads CASSLLGVEADTQYF. CDR3 bases: TGCGCCAGCAGCTTGCTAGGGGTTGAAGCGGATACGCAGTATTTT.

This chain connects TRBV24-1 to TRBJ2-1; 10 positions agree with TRBD2. With V trimmed by 7 bases and J by 7 bases, 6 bases remained unmatched. The length of the CDR3 is 14 residues. Germline V lookup: CDR1 KGHDR, CDR2 SFDVKD. In nucleotides, the CDR3 is TGTGCCACCAGCACAGCGGGGGGGCGAAATGAGCAGTTCTTC. It codes for CATSTAGGRNEQFF.

This clone appeared once. The V call is TRBV19, the J call TRBJ2-3, with D perhaps TRBD1 (5 bases). The V gene lost 2 bases and the J gene lost 0 bases, with 12 bases spanning the gap. The V gene's germline CDR1 is LNHDA and CDR2 SQIVND (reference sequence). CDR3 size: 16 residues. CDR3 DNA: TGTGCCAGTAGTATATTTGCAGGGTTGAGCACAGATACGCAGTATTTT. Protein product: CASSIFAGLSTDTQYF.

This clone is a singleton in its sample. The chain uses TRBV5-4 and TRBJ2-3; D could derive from TRBD1 or TRBD2 (5 bases each). The CDR3 runs to 14 residues. V lost 3 bases and J 7 bases, leaving 15 bases between the germline ends. The germline CDR1 and CDR2 sequences are SGHNT and YYREEE (reference sequence). CDR3 DNA: TGTGCCAGCAGCTCCATTAGAGGGGTGAATACGCAGTATTTT. This codes for CASSSIRGVNTQYF.

The J gene is TRBJ1-5, the V gene TRBV7-2, with TRBD1 matching 7 bases. The CDR3 is 16 residues long. The V gene's germline CDR1 is SGHTA and CDR2 FQGNSA. The ends lost 1 base at V and 7 bases at J; junction bases unmatched: 10. The CDR3: CASSLEYSGGRQPQHF. For the CDR3, the DNA is TGTGCCAGCAGCTTAGAGTATTCAGGGGGGCGACAGCCCCAGCATTTT.

This clone was observed a handful of times. The chain couples TRBV10-3 to TRBJ1-6; 9 bases agree with TRBD1. CDR1 is ENHRY and CDR2 is SYGVKD in the germline V gene. Trimming removed 6 bases from V and 7 bases from J; junction bases left unmatched: 10. The CDR3 has 16 amino acids. The CDR3 here is CAISDGTGSANSPLHF. The CDR3 bases are TGTGCCATCAGCGACGGGACAGGGTCCGCAAATTCACCCCTCCACTTT.

This CDR3 is CASSSQTYEQYF. The DNA of the CDR3 is TGTGCCAGCAGCTCTCAAACCTACGAGCAGTACTTC. This chain connects TRBV5-4 to TRBJ2-7; D remains unclear. The CDR3 has 12 residues. The ends were cut back, 3 bases at V and 2 bases at J, with 6 bases in the middle. Germline V CDR1 and CDR2: SGHNT, YYREEE (reference sequence).

The chain carries TRBV2 and TRBJ1-5; 9 bases fit TRBD1. J was trimmed by 4 bases and V by 7 bases; bases with no gene match: 11. The CDR3 runs 16 residues. Germline V gene lookup returns CDR1 SNHLY and CDR2 FYNNEI. The CDR3 region is CASIRSRTGENQPQHF. Written as DNA, the CDR3 is TGTGCCAGCATACGCTCTAGGACAGGGGAAAATCAGCCCCAGCATTTT.

The chain uses TRBV6-2 or TRBV6-3 and TRBJ1-1; TRBD1 is a possible D gene (6 bases). V lost 4 bases to trimming and J lost 0 bases, with 9 bases between them. The germline V gene encodes CDR1 MNHEY and CDR2 SVGEGT. The CDR3 totals 14 residues. This chain's CDR3 is CASSSGHLNTEAFF. For the CDR3, the DNA is TGTGCCAGCAGTTCGGGACATTTGAACACTGAAGCTTTCTTT.

V usage is TRBV5-4 and J usage is TRBJ2-5; 8 positions agree with TRBD1. This CDR3 spans 13 amino acids. V shed 7 bases, J shed 1 base, and the junction held 3 bases outside the gene matches. CDR1 and CDR2 from the germline V gene are SGHNT and YYREEE (reference sequence). In DNA, the CDR3 is TGTGCCAGCCAGGGGGCCTCCCAAGAGACCCAGTACTTC. This gives the protein CASQGASQETQYF.

The chain employs TRBV10-3 and TRBJ2-2, with D uncertain. The CDR3 covers 11 residues. Germline CDR1 is ENHRY and CDR2 is SYGVKD. V lost 6 bases and J lost 5, with 4 bases in between. CDR3 protein: CAIRMTGELFF. DNA of the CDR3: TGTGCCATCAGGATGACCGGGGAGCTGTTTTTT.

Regarding this clone: One end of the junction is discordant with germline, which a read error may explain. The rearrangement uses TRBV25-1 and TRBJ1-5; 8 bases map to TRBD1. Germline CDR1 is MGHDK and CDR2 is SYGVNS. This CDR3 is 16 amino acids long. The CDR3 DNA reads as TGTGCCAGCAGTGCCTCGACAGGGGTTAGCCATCAGCCCCAGCATTTT. This encodes CASSASTGVSHQPQHF.

This sequence joins TRBV10-2 and TRBJ2-2, with 7 bases identical to TRBD2. This CDR3 has 13 residues. Germline-derived CDR1 and CDR2 are WSHSY and SAAADI. The junction had 6 bases not matched to a gene; V was cut back by 5 bases and J by 9 bases. This CDR3 is CASSSGVGRELFF. The CDR3 DNA is TGCGCCAGCAGTAGCGGGGTGGGCCGGGAGCTGTTTTTT.

This clone was counted between two and nine times. V usage is TRBV7-2 and J usage is TRBJ1-2, with D possibly TRBD1 on 6 matching bases. V lost 0 bases and J 3 bases, leaving 14 bases between the germline ends. Germline V lookup: CDR1 SGHTA, CDR2 FQGNSA. This CDR3 has 16 amino acids. CDR3 DNA: TGTGCCAGCAGCTTAGCCACAGGGTACGAGTACTATGGCTACACCTTC. This sequence encodes CASSLATGYEYYGYTF.

The rearrangement links TRBV28 to TRBJ1-1; D possibly corresponds to TRBD1 (5 bases). Germline V gives CDR1 MDHEN, CDR2 SYDVKM. The CDR3 spans 17 residues. Trimming pared 3 bases from V and 3 bases from J, leaving 20 bases between. The CDR3 protein is CASSFLVGSEGYTEAFF. DNA of the CDR3: TGTGCCAGCAGTTTTCTCGTCGGCAGCGAGGGGTACACTGAAGCTTTCTTT. The variable domain in full, with the rest retrieved from reference TRBV28 and TRBJ1-1, is DVKVTQSSRYLVKRTGEKVFLECVQDMDHENMFWYRQDPGLGLRLIYFSYDVKMKEKGDIPEGYSVSREKKERFSLILESASTNQTSMYLCASSFLVGSEGYTEAFFGQGTRLTVV.

The gene calls are TRBV2 and TRBJ1-2, with D maybe TRBD1 (5 bases). The CDR3 spans 14 residues. Germline-derived CDR1 and CDR2 are SNHLY and FYNNEI. V was cut by 4 bases and J by 0 bases, with 9 bases left in between. As DNA, the CDR3 is TGTGCCAGCAGTGGCGACAGCCCTAACTATGGCTACACCTTC. This sequence encodes CASSGDSPNYGYTF.